The rows below give T cell receptor beta chains drawn from one sample of a study of cytomegalovirus exposure and HLA in healthy donors. Produced via immunoSEQ multiplex PCR; TCRdb's table is partial and in-frame only. The profile shows under 300,000 clones, about 80% of them singletons. The sample comprised PBMCs. All receptors derive from a woman in her sixties in good health and CMV-seropositive. CDR3s include the opening cysteine and the closing phenylalanine or tryptophan. Each record gives: clone size, J gene, V gene, D gene, CDR3 length, CDR3 protein, CDR3 DNA. The D gene is left open where the match is weak. Not every row has a clone size; where given, it reads once, few, many or a size class.

NA TRBJ2-7 TRBV6-5 NA 12 CASSFTGYEQYF TGTGCCAGCAGTTTCACAGGCTACGAGCAGTACTTC
NA TRBJ1-1 TRBV7-3 NA 13 CASKNRMNTEAFF TGTGCCAGCAAGAACAGAATGAACACTGAAGCTTTCTTT
NA TRBJ1-5 TRBV2 NA 13 CASGQYSNQPQHF TGTGCCAGCGGGCAGTATAGCAATCAGCCCCAGCATTTT
NA TRBJ2-1 TRBV2 TRBD2 16 CASSERGPSGRAVQFF TGTGCCAGCAGTGAAAGGGGTCCTAGCGGGAGGGCCGTGCAGTTCTTC
NA TRBJ2-1 TRBV7-6 NA 12 CASSPAGNEQFF TGTGCCAGCAGCCCTGCGGGCAATGAGCAGTTCTTC
NA TRBJ2-7 TRBV19 NA 13 CASSIRAGIEQYF TGTGCCAGTAGTATAAGGGCAGGGATCGAGCAGTACTTC
NA TRBJ2-1 TRBV30 TRBD2 14 CAWRAGGTYNEQFF TGTGCCTGGAGAGCGGGAGGCACCTACAATGAGCAGTTCTTC
once TRBJ1-1 TRBV6-1 NA 13 CASGGLRDTEAFF TGTGCCAGTGGGGGACTTCGGGACACTGAAGCTTTCTTT
NA TRBJ2-7 TRBV18 TRBD1 15 CASSRWDRSSYEQYF TGTGCCAGCTCACGGTGGGACAGGAGCTCCTACGAGCAGTACTTC
NA TRBJ1-4 TRBV28 TRBD1 16 CASSDGVGTGDEKLFF TGTGCCAGCAGCGATGGAGTGGGGACAGGGGATGAAAAACTGTTTTTT
NA TRBJ1-2 TRBV18 NA 14 CASSPTGINYGYTF TGTGCCAGCTCGCCTACAGGTATTAACTATGGCTACACCTTC
NA TRBJ1-2 TRBV6-5 NA 14 CASSGGGNRYGYTF TGTGCCAGCAGCGGGGGGGGGAATCGCTATGGCTACACCTTC
NA TRBJ2-7 TRBV6-5 TRBD2 14 CASSGDRLADEQYF TGTGCCAGCAGTGGGGATCGACTAGCTGACGAGCAGTACTTC
NA TRBJ1-2 TRBV12-5 NA 15 CASGLLAGPNYGYTF TGTGCTAGTGGTTTATTGGCAGGCCCTAACTATGGCTACACCTTC
NA TRBJ1-1 TRBV28 TRBD1 15 CASSFRRQGNTEAFF TGTGCCAGCAGTTTCCGGAGACAGGGGAACACTGAAGCTTTCTTT
NA TRBJ1-1 TRBV29-1 TRBD1 13 CSVRTGMNTEAFF TGCAGCGTGCGGACAGGGATGAACACTGAAGCTTTCTTT
NA TRBJ1-4 TRBV5-5 NA 13 CASSLIPGEKLFF TGTGCCAGCAGCTTGATCCCCGGGGAAAAACTGTTTTTT
NA TRBJ2-1 TRBV4-1 NA 12 CASSLLRGEQFF TGCGCCAGCAGCCTTCTAAGGGGTGAGCAGTTCTTC
NA TRBJ1-5 TRBV28 TRBD1 15 CASSLGQGKNQPQHF TGTGCCAGCAGTCTAGGACAGGGGAAAAATCAGCCCCAGCATTTT
NA TRBJ1-4 TRBV7-4 NA 13 CASSPWGGEKLFF TGTGCCAGCAGCCCCTGGGGAGGTGAAAAACTGTTTTTT
NA TRBJ2-7 TRBV30 TRBD2 15 CAWSLGLAGTYEQYF TGTGCCTGGAGTCTAGGACTAGCGGGGACCTACGAGCAGTACTTC
NA TRBJ2-3 TRBV5-1 TRBD1 17 CASSRTGQGSSTDTQYF TGCGCCAGCAGCCGTACCGGACAGGGTTCCAGCACAGATACGCAGTATTTT
once TRBJ1-5 TRBV5-6 NA 14 CASSLSGGNQPQHF TGTGCCAGCAGCTTGTCCGGGGGCAATCAGCCCCAGCATTTT
NA TRBJ2-3 TRBV19 TRBD2 18 CASKGGGRTYRSTDTQYF TGTGCCAGTAAAGGCGGCGGGAGGACCTACCGTAGCACAGATACGCAGTATTTT
few TRBJ1-5 TRBV10-2 NA 15 CASSERGGVNQPQHF TGCGCCAGCAGTGAGCGGGGGGGAGTCAATCAGCCCCAGCATTTT
NA TRBJ2-6 TRBV5-5 TRBD1 17 CASSLPGQGWGANVLTF TGTGCCAGCAGCCTACCGGGACAGGGCTGGGGGGCCAACGTCCTGACTTTC
NA TRBJ1-6 TRBV4-2 NA 14 CASSRQDYNSPLHF TGTGCCAGCAGTCGACAGGACTATAATTCACCCCTCCACTTT
NA TRBJ1-6 TRBV6-1 NA 15 CASMHRGQLNSPLHF TGTGCCAGTATGCATCGGGGACAATTAAATTCACCCCTCCACTTT
once TRBJ2-7 TRBV12-5 TRBD2 15 CASGLRLAGGMRQYF TGTGCTAGTGGTTTGCGGCTAGCGGGAGGGATGCGGCAGTACTTC
few TRBJ2-5 TRBV5-1 NA 13 CASSLGPAETQYF TGCGCCAGCAGCTTGGGGCCCGCAGAGACCCAGTACTTC
NA TRBJ1-1 TRBV18 NA 18 CASSPFSTGRGGDTEAFF TGTGCCAGCTCACCGTTCTCCACAGGGCGAGGGGGGGACACTGAAGCTTTCTTT
NA TRBJ2-3 TRBV10-3 NA 19 CAISESIGSDKTPLDTQYF TGTGCCATCAGTGAGTCGATAGGGAGCGACAAAACCCCGCTAGATACGCAGTATTTT
NA TRBJ1-4 TRBV27 TRBD1 16 CASSLRTQGAVEKLFF TGTGCCAGCAGTCTACGAACACAGGGGGCGGTTGAAAAACTGTTTTTT
NA TRBJ1-2 TRBV28 TRBD1 13 CASSSGTAYGYTF TGTGCCAGCAGTTCCGGGACAGCCTATGGCTACACCTTC
NA TRBJ2-7 TRBV7-9 TRBD1 18 CSSSLSRAPVDRGYEQYF TGTTCCAGCAGCTTATCGCGGGCACCGGTAGACAGGGGTTACGAGCAGTACTTC
few TRBJ2-6 TRBV19 NA 15 CASTASKSGANVLTF TGTGCCTCGACAGCGTCGAAGTCTGGGGCCAACGTCCTGACTTTC
NA TRBJ2-1 TRBV27 NA 14 CASSLQGSPGEQFF TGTGCCAGCAGTTTACAGGGGTCCCCTGGTGAGCAGTTCTTC
few TRBJ2-1 TRBV28 NA 12 CASSLIRNEQFF TGTGCCAGCAGTTTAATCCGGAATGAGCAGTTCTTC
NA TRBJ1-5 TRBV5-6 TRBD1 13 CASSLTGGQPQHF TGTGCCAGCAGCTTGACAGGGGGGCAGCCCCAGCATTTT
NA TRBJ1-1 TRBV5-4 TRBD1 17 CASSLGVQGAMNTEAFF TGTGCCAGCAGCTTGGGTGTACAGGGGGCGATGAACACTGAAGCTTTCTTT
NA TRBJ2-1 TRBV4-2 NA 19 CASSQDLGLAPSSYNEQFF TGTGCCAGCAGCCAAGATTTGGGTCTAGCGCCGAGCTCCTACAATGAGCAGTTCTTC
NA TRBJ1-5 TRBV6-1 TRBD1 14 CASSERAGGQPQHF TGTGCCAGCAGTGAACGGGCAGGGGGGCAGCCCCAGCATTTT
NA TRBJ1-6 TRBV7-9 TRBD1 15 CASSLLGTDNSPLHF TGTGCCAGCAGCTTACTTGGGACAGATAATTCACCCCTCCACTTT